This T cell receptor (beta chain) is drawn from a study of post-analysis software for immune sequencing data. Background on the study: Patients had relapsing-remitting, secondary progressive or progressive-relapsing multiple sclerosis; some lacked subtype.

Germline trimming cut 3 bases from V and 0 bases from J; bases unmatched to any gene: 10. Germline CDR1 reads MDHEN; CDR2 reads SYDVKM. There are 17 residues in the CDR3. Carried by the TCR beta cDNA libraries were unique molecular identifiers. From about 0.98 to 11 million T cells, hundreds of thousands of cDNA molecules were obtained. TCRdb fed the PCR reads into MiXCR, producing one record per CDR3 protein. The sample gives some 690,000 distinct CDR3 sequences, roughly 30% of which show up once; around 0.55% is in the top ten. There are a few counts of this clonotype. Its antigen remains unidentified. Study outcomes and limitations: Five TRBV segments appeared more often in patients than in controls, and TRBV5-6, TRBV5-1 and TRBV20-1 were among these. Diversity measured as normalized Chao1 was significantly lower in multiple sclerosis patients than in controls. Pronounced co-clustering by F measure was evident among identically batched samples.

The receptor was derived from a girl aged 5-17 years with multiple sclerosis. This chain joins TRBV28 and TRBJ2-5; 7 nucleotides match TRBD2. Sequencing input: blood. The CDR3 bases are TGTGCCAGCAGTTTGGGGTCGGGGGGAAAGTACCAAGAGACCCAGTACTTC. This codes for CASSLGSGGKYQETQYF.